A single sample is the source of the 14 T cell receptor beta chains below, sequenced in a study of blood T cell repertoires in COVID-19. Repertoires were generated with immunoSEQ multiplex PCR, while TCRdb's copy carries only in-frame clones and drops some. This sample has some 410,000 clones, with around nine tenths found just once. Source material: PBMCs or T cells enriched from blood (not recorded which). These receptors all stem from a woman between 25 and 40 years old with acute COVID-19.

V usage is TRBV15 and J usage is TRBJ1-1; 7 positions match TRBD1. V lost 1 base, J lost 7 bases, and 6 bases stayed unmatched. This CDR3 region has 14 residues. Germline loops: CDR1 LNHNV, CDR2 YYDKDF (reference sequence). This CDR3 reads CATSRGGTVLEAFF. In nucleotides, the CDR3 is TGTGCCACCAGCAGAGGGGGGACAGTCCTTGAAGCTTTCTTT.

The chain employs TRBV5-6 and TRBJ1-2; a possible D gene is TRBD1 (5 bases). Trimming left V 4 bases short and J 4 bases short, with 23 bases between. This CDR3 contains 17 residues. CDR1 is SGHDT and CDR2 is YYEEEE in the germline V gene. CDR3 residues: CASSGTLAGDFSYGYTF. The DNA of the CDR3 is TGTGCCAGCAGCGGGACTCTTGCAGGTGACTTCTCCTATGGCTACACCTTC.

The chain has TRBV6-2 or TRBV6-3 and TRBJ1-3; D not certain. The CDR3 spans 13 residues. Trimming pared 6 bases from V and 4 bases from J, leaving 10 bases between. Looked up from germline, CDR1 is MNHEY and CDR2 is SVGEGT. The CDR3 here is CASSLRSGNTIYF. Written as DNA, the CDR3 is TGTGCCAGCAGCCTCCGGTCCGGAAACACCATATATTTT.

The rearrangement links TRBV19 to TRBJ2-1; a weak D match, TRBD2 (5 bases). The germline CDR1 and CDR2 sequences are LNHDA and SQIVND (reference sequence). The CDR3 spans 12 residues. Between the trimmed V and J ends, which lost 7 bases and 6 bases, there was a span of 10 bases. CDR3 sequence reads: CASKVGSNEQFF. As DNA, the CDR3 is TGTGCCAGTAAAGTTGGGAGCAATGAGCAGTTCTTC. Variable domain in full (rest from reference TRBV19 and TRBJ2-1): DGGITQSPKYLFRKEGQNVTLSCEQNLNHDAMYWYRQDPGQGLRLIYYSQIVNDFQKGDIAEGYSVSREKKESFPLTVTSAQKNPTAFYLCASKVGSNEQFFGPGTRLTVL.

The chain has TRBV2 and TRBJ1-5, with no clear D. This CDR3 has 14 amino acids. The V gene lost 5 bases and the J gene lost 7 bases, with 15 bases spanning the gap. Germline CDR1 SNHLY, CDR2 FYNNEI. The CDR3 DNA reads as TGTGCCAGCAGTATCCAGGAATTTGTACAGCCCCAGCATTTT. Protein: CASSIQEFVQPQHF.

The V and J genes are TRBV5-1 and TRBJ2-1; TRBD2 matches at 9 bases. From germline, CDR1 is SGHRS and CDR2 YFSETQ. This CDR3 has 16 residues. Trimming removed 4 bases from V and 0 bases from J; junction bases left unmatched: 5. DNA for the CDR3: TGCGCCAGCAGCAGTAGCGGGGGTTACTCCTACAATGAGCAGTTCTTC. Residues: CASSSSGGYSYNEQFF.

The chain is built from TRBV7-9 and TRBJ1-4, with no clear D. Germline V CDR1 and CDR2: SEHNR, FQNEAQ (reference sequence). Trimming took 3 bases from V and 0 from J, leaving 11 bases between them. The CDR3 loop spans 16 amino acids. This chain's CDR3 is CASSFWEVSTNEKLFF. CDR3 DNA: TGTGCCAGCAGCTTTTGGGAGGTTTCAACTAATGAAAAACTGTTTTTT.

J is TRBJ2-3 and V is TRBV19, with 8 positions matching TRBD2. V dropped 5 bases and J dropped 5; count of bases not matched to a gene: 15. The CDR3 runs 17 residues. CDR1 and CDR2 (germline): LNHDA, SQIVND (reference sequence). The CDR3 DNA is TGTGCCAGTAGTCTCCGGAGCGGGGGACCCGCCGGAGATACGCAGTATTTT. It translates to CASSLRSGGPAGDTQYF. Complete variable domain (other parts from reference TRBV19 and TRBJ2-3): DGGITQSPKYLFRKEGQNVTLSCEQNLNHDAMYWYRQDPGQGLRLIYYSQIVNDFQKGDIAEGYSVSREKKESFPLTVTSAQKNPTAFYLCASSLRSGGPAGDTQYFGPGTRLTVL.

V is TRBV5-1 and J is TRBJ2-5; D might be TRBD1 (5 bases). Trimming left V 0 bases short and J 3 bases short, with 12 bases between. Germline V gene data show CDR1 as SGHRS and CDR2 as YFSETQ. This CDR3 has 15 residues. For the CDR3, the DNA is TGCGCCAGCAGCTTGGCGCCTGGCAGGGAAGAGACCCAGTACTTC. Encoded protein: CASSLAPGREETQYF.

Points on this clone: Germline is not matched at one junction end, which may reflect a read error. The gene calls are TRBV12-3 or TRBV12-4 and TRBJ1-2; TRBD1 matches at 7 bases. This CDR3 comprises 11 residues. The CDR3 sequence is CASSPRWDSLF. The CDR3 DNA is TGTGCCAGCAGTCCTCGGTGGGACAGCCTATTC.

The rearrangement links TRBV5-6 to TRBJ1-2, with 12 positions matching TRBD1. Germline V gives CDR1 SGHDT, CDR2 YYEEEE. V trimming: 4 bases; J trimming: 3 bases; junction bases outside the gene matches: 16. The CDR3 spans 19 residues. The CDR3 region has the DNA TGTGCCAGCAGCGACCGGGACAGGGGGCGTTATGAAAGGTACTATGGCTACACCTTC. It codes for CASSDRDRGRYERYYGYTF.

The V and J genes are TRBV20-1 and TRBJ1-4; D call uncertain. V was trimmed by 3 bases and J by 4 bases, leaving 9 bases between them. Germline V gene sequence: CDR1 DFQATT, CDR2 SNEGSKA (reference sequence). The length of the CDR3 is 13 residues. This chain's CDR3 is CSASHTRNEKLFF. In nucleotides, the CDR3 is TGCAGTGCTAGTCACACCCGTAATGAAAAACTGTTTTTT.

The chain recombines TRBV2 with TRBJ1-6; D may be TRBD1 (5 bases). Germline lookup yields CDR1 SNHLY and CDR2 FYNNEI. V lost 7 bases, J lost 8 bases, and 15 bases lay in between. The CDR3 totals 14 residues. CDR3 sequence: CASIVLLGDSPLHF. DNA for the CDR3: TGTGCCAGCATAGTTCTCTTAGGGGATTCACCCCTCCACTTT.

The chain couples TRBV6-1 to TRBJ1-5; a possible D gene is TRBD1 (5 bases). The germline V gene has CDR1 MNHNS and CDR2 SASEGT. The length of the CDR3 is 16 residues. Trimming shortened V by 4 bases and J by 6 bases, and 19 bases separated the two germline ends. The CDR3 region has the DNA TGTGCCAGCAGTGTGGGTCAACCGGGACTGGGTCAGCCCCAGCATTTT. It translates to CASSVGQPGLGQPQHF.